This T cell receptor beta chain was profiled in a study of blood T cell repertoires in COVID-19. Study-level information: COVID-19 samples from acute and convalescent phases originated in the United States, Italy and Spain. Sample material is recorded as cDNA or gDNA derived from T cells, B-cell-depleted T cells, or PBMCs.

Authors' data handling: From reference gene primer amplification, estimates of nucleated cell counts were derived. This table comes from immunoSEQ multiplex PCR, and its TCRdb copy is limited to in-frame clones, with some not included. The DNA gave D and trimming, while V, J and clone size come from that table. The sample has tens of thousands of clones; 85% to 90% are singletons. With 5 bases clipped from V and 7 bases from J, the junction kept 7 bases outside the gene matches. Germline lookup yields CDR1 SNHLY and CDR2 FYNNEI. The CDR3 runs 14 residues. This sequence was found in a human donor in a cohort sampled during active COVID-19. Sequenced sample: peripheral blood. The V call is TRBV2, the J call TRBJ2-2; the match to TRBD2 covers 7 bases. This CDR3 reads CASSREGLGGELFF. The CDR3 nucleotides read TGTGCCAGCAGTAGGGAGGGCCTGGGCGGGGAGCTGTTTTTT.